This T cell receptor (beta chain) is drawn from a study of T cells expressing NK-cell markers (dated by TCRdb to the early 2020s). About the investigation overall: In sorted CD3+CD56+NKG2C+, CD3+CD56+NKG2C- and CD3+CD56-NKG2C+ T-cell subsets from several donors, TCR beta-chain repertoires were profiled. Of the eight sequenced donors, seven were found to be HCMV-seropositive and one was found to be HCMV-seronegative. All eight donors whose samples were sequenced were randomly selected healthy volunteers, three of them men and five women. Libraries were sequenced as 2 x 150 bp reads on Illumina HiSeq 2000/2500, MiSeq or NextSeq.

About this clonotype itself: The antigen it recognizes is unknown.

Sequencer: Illumina HiSeq 2000. 5'RACE template switching, by which a universal primer site and unique molecular identifiers were added, was used to make TCR beta cDNA libraries. Priming for cDNA synthesis came from the TCR beta constant segment, and two successive PCR amplification steps followed. The published analysis was carried out like this. MIGEC handled demultiplexing of the reads and grouping by UMI, while MiTCR was used to assemble and quantify clonotypes. To exclude erroneous sequences, only TCR cDNA sequences supported by at least two reads were retained. The tcR package was used for downstream repertoire analysis, and clonotypes were matched across fractions by CDR3 nucleotide sequence plus V segment. VDJmatch was used to annotate antigen specificity against VDJdb, with one amino acid substitution in CDR3 allowed. Once TCRdb had reprocessed the reads, it stored one entry per CDR3 protein sequence and supplied no DNA. For this entry, the V and J calls and clone size follow TCRdb and not the study's own pipeline. The table kept for this sample lists some 410,000 distinct CDR3 sequences. About 7.1% of the sample rests with the top ten.

To determine HCMV serostatus, a commercial ELISA kit was used to detect HCMV-specific IgG in serum. Ficoll density gradient centrifugation was used to isolate peripheral blood mononuclear cells from blood. The CDR3 contains 13 residues, cysteine and phenylalanine counted. The DNA sequence is not available. CDR1 and CDR2, per the germline V gene, are MDHEN and SYDVKM. What the research found in general, with its limitations: Those dominant clonotypes were again the most abundant among CD3+CD56-NKG2C+ cells in a few donors, at about 25-60.1%. For 6 or 7 donors, the dominant CD3+CD56+NKG2C+ clonotypes were among the top 10 CD8+ clonotypes and accounted for about 1.0-8% of CD8+ T cells. Whether the expanded NKG2C-expressing T cell clones were specific for HCMV antigens was left unclear.

The source material was blood T cells: a sorted CD56 or NKG2C T cell subset, CD4+ or CD8+ T cells, or bulk PBMC T cells (not recorded which). The chain was built from TRBV28 and TRBJ2-5; TCRdb returns TRBD1, unconfirmable since there is no DNA. This receptor was taken from a woman between 18 and 70 years old in good health. The CDR3 in this case is CASLQGFIGTQYF.